This T cell receptor beta chain was captured in a study of T cell repertoires in cytomegalovirus infection. This clonotype was seen a single time. What it recognizes is unknown. One junction end disagrees with the germline gene, perhaps due to a read error. TCRdb re-called the reads through MiXCR, storing one row per CDR3 protein. The sample holds roughly 860,000 distinct CDR3 sequences, 30% to 35% seen once. This TCR came from a human donor in good health (CMV status not recorded). Some clones in this sample may be carry-over from other donors' samples. Here the sequenced sample was cultured CD8+ T cells from PBMCs, taken from culture after CMV antigen stimulation.

CDR3 sequence: CASSKAGLEKLFF. The CDR3 nucleotides read TGTGCCAGCAGTAAAGCAGGGCTAGAAAAACTGTTTTTT. This chain joins TRBV6-1 and TRBJ1-4; tentative D call: TRBD1 (5 bases). The length of the CDR3 is 13 residues. Germline V gene sequence: CDR1 MNHNS, CDR2 SASEGT.